This entry features one T cell receptor (beta chain) sequence. Only in-frame clones appear in the TCRdb table, and some are missing; sequencing was by immunoSEQ multiplex PCR. The sample carries under 75,000 clones, over 75% recorded once. The source of the sample is a study of blood T cell repertoires in COVID-19. Background on the study: The study drew acute and convalescent COVID-19 samples from the United States, Italy and Spain. In each case, the material was cDNA or gDNA derived from T cells, B-cell-depleted T cells, or PBMCs.

Deletions cut 0 bases from V and 0 bases from J, with 5 bases between. Germline CDR1 reads LGHNA; CDR2 reads YSLEER. The CDR3 is 15 amino acids. Sequencing was carried out using peripheral blood. The V gene is TRBV4-3, the J gene TRBJ1-4; D gene unclear. The sequence derives from a woman younger than 35 with acute or convalescent COVID-19. The DNA for the CDR3 is TGCGCCAGCAGCCAAGACAGTTCAACTAATGAAAAACTGTTTTTT. It yields the protein CASSQDSSTNEKLFF.